This TCR beta chain is drawn from a study of response to subunit inactivated influenza vaccine. General observations from the study: Authors suggested that a seasonal influenza vaccination recruits few new T cells each time.

On this clonotype: Its antigen is unidentified.

TCRdb ran MiXCR on the RT-PCR reads and lists one entry per CDR3 protein. The table includes under 850,000 distinct CDR3 sequences, around a sixth detected once. The V end lost 4 bases, the J end lost 0 bases, and 11 bases lay between the germline ends. Germline lookup yields CDR1 SGHAT and CDR2 FQDESV (reference sequence). The CDR3 is 15 residues long. The receptor was isolated from a man in his fifties or sixties who received an inactivated influenza vaccine. The sequencing here drew on PBMCs from blood, taken 4 to 6 days after vaccination. The chain links TRBV11-1 to TRBJ2-3; weak D call: TRBD2 (6 bases). CDR3: CASSSGGWSTDTQYF. The CDR3 DNA reads as TGTGCCAGCAGCTCTGGAGGGTGGAGCACAGATACGCAGTATTTT.